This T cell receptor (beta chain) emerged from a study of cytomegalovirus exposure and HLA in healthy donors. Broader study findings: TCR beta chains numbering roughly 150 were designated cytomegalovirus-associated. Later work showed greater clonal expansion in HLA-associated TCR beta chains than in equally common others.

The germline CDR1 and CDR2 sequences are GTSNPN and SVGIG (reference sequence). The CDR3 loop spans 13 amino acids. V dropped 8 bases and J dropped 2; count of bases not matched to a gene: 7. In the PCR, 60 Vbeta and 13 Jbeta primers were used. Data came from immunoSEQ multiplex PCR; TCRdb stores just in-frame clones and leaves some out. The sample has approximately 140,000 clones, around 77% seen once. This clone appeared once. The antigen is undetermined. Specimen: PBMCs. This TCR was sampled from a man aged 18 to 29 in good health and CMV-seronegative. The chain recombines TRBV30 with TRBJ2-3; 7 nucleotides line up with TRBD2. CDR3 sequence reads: CAIDGTTTDTQYF. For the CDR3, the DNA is TGTGCCATAGACGGGACTACCACAGATACGCAGTATTTT.